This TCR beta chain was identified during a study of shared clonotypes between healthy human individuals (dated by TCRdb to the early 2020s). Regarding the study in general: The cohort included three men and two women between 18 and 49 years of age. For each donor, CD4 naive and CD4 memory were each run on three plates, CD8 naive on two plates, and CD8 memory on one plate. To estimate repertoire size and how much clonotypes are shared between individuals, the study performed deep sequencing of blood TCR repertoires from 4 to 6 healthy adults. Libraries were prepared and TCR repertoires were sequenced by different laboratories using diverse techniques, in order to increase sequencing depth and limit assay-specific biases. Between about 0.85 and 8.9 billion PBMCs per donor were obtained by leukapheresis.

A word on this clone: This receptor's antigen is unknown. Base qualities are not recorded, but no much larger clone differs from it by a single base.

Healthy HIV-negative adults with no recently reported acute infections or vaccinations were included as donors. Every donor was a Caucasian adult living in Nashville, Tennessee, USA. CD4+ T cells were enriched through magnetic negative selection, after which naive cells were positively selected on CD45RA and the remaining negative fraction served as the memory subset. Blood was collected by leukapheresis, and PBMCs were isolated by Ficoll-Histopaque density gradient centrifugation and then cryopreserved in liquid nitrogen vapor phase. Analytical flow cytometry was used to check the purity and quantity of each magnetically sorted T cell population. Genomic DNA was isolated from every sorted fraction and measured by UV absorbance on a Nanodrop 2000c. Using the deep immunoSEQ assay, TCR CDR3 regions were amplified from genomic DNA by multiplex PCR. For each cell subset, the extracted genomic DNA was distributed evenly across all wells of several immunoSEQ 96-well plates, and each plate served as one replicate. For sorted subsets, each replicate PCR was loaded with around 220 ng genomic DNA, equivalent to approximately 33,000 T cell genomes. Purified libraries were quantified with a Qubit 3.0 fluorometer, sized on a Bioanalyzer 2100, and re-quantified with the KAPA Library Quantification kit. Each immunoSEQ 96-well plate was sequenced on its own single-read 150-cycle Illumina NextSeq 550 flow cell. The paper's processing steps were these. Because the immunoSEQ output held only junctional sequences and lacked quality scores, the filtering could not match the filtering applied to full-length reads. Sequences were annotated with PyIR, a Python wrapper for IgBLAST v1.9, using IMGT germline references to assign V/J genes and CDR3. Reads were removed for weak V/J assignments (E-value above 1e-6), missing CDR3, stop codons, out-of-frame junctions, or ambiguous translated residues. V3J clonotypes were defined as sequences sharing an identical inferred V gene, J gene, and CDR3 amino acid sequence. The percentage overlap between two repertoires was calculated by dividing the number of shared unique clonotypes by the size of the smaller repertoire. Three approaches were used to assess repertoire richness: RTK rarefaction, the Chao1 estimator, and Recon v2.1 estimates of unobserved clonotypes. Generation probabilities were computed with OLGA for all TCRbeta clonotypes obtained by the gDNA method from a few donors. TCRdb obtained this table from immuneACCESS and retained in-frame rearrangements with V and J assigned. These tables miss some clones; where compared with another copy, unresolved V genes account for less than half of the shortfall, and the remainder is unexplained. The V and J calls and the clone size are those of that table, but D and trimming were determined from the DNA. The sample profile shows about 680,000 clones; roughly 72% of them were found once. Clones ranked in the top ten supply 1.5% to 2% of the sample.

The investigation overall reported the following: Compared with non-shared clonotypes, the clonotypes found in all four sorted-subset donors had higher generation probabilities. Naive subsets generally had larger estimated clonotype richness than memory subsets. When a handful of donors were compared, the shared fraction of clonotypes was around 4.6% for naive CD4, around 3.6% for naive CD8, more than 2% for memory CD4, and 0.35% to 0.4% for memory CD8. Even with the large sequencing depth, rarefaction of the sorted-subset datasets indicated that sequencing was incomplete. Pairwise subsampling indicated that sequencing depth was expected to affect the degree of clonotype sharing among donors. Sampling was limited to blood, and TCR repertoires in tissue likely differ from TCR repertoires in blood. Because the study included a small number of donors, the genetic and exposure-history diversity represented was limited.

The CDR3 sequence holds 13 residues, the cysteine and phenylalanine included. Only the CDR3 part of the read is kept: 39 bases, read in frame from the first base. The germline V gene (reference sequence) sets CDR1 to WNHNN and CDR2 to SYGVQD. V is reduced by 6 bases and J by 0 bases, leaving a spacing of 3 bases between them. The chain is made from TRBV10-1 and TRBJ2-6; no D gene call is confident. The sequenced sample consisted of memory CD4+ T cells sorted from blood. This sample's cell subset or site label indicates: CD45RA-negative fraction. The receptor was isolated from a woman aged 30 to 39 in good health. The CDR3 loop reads CASSPSGANVLTF. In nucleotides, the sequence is TGCGCCAGCAGCCCCTCTGGGGCCAACGTCCTGACTTTC.